Listed below are T cell receptor beta chains from one sample, sequenced in a study of blood T cell repertoires in COVID-19. Profiled with immunoSEQ multiplex PCR; TCRdb holds only in-frame clones, not every one. The table records fewer than 250,000 clones, roughly nine tenths of them present only once. The sample was peripheral blood. All receptors come from a woman aged 60 to 75 who had recovered from COVID-19. CDR3s include the opening cysteine and the closing phenylalanine or tryptophan. Fields, in order: J gene, CDR3 length, D gene, V gene, clone size, CDR3 protein, CDR3 DNA. A D gene is named only where the DNA matches it firmly. The size of a clone is reported for some rows only, either as once, few or many, or as a class for expanded clones.

j_gene: TRBJ2-3
len: 17
d_gene: -
v_gene: TRBV19
abundance: -
CDR3aa: CASRSTRSSGSTDTQYF
CDR3nt: TGTGCCAGTAGATCTACTCGGAGTAGCGGAAGCACAGATACGCAGTATTTT

j_gene: TRBJ1-2
len: 16
d_gene: -
v_gene: TRBV15
abundance: -
CDR3aa: CATSRDMGGEIHGYTF
CDR3nt: TGTGCCACCAGCAGAGACATGGGGGGGGAGATTCATGGCTACACCTTC

j_gene: TRBJ2-7
len: 13
d_gene: TRBD2
v_gene: TRBV9
abundance: -
CDR3aa: CASSVLAGGEQYF
CDR3nt: TGTGCCAGCAGCGTTTTAGCGGGGGGCGAGCAGTACTTC

j_gene: TRBJ2-2
len: 16
d_gene: TRBD1
v_gene: TRBV3-1/TRBV3-2
abundance: -
CDR3aa: CASSQDGGQLTGELFF
CDR3nt: TGTGCCAGCAGCCAAGATGGGGGACAGCTCACCGGGGAGCTGTTTTTT

j_gene: TRBJ2-7
len: 14
d_gene: -
v_gene: TRBV15
abundance: -
CDR3aa: CATSRDRASYEQYF
CDR3nt: TGTGCCACCAGCAGAGACAGGGCGTCCTACGAGCAGTACTTC

j_gene: TRBJ1-6
len: 14
d_gene: TRBD1
v_gene: TRBV7-2
abundance: -
CDR3aa: CASTQTGGVGTLHF
CDR3nt: TGTGCCAGCACGCAAACAGGGGGGGTAGGTACCCTCCACTTT

j_gene: TRBJ2-7
len: 15
d_gene: -
v_gene: TRBV7-2
abundance: -
CDR3aa: CASSPSGNSYEEQYF
CDR3nt: TGTGCCAGCAGCCCGTCCGGGAACTCCTACGAGGAGCAGTACTTC

j_gene: TRBJ2-2
len: 16
d_gene: -
v_gene: TRBV27
abundance: few
CDR3aa: CASSLYQGANTGELFF
CDR3nt: TGTGCCAGCAGTTTATACCAGGGCGCGAACACCGGGGAGCTGTTTTTT

j_gene: TRBJ1-2
len: 16
d_gene: -
v_gene: TRBV28
abundance: -
CDR3aa: CASTPPRTGIDYGYTF
CDR3nt: TGTGCCAGCACCCCACCCCGTACAGGGATTGACTATGGCTACACCTTC

j_gene: TRBJ2-3
len: 14
d_gene: TRBD1
v_gene: TRBV2
abundance: -
CDR3aa: CASSVDRVGDTQYF
CDR3nt: TGTGCCAGCAGTGTTGACAGGGTGGGAGATACGCAGTATTTT

j_gene: TRBJ2-5
len: 12
d_gene: -
v_gene: TRBV2
abundance: -
CDR3aa: CASRVALETQYF
CDR3nt: TGTGCCAGCAGGGTAGCGTTAGAGACCCAGTACTTC

j_gene: TRBJ2-7
len: 14
d_gene: -
v_gene: TRBV18
abundance: -
CDR3aa: CASSPPGQIYEQYF
CDR3nt: TGTGCCAGCTCACCGCCTGGACAGATTTATGAGCAGTACTTC

j_gene: TRBJ2-3
len: 15
d_gene: TRBD2
v_gene: TRBV19
abundance: -
CDR3aa: CASSHTSGDTDTQYF
CDR3nt: TGTGCCAGTAGTCACACTAGCGGGGACACAGATACGCAGTATTTT

j_gene: TRBJ1-4
len: 16
d_gene: TRBD1
v_gene: TRBV28
abundance: once
CDR3aa: CASSLLPGQGREKLFF
CDR3nt: TGTGCCAGCAGTTTGTTACCGGGACAGGGCCGGGAAAAACTGTTTTTT

j_gene: TRBJ1-1
len: 14
d_gene: -
v_gene: TRBV19
abundance: few
CDR3aa: CASSISWGRPEAFF
CDR3nt: TGTGCCAGTAGTATCAGTTGGGGGCGGCCTGAAGCTTTCTTT

j_gene: TRBJ2-7
len: 14
d_gene: TRBD2
v_gene: TRBV5-1
abundance: -
CDR3aa: CASSERGASYEQYF
CDR3nt: TGCGCCAGCAGCGAGCGGGGGGCCTCCTACGAGCAGTACTTC

j_gene: TRBJ2-5
len: 15
d_gene: TRBD2
v_gene: TRBV7-3
abundance: -
CDR3aa: CASSPRLAPQETQYF
CDR3nt: TGTGCCAGCAGCCCCCGACTAGCGCCACAAGAGACCCAGTACTTC

j_gene: TRBJ2-5
len: 15
d_gene: TRBD2
v_gene: TRBV5-4
abundance: -
CDR3aa: CASSQWTSGAETQYF
CDR3nt: TGTGCCAGCAGCCAGTGGACTAGCGGGGCAGAGACCCAGTACTTC

j_gene: TRBJ1-2
len: 13
d_gene: -
v_gene: TRBV12-3/TRBV12-4
abundance: -
CDR3aa: CASSFAQGIGYTF
CDR3nt: TGTGCCAGCAGTTTTGCCCAGGGTATAGGCTACACCTTC

j_gene: TRBJ2-4
len: 17
d_gene: -
v_gene: TRBV5-1
abundance: once
CDR3aa: CASSQGQHLLAKNIQYF
CDR3nt: TGCGCCAGCAGCCAGGGCCAGCACTTACTAGCCAAAAACATTCAGTACTTC

j_gene: TRBJ1-6
len: 16
d_gene: TRBD1
v_gene: TRBV5-1
abundance: -
CDR3aa: CASSGTGGYGDSPLHF
CDR3nt: TGCGCCAGCAGCGGGACAGGGGGCTATGGTGATTCACCCCTCCACTTT

j_gene: TRBJ1-5
len: 14
d_gene: -
v_gene: TRBV28
abundance: -
CDR3aa: CASIGGTSNQPQHF
CDR3nt: TGTGCCAGCATTGGAGGGACTAGCAATCAGCCCCAGCATTTT

j_gene: TRBJ2-2
len: 18
d_gene: TRBD2
v_gene: TRBV7-2
abundance: -
CDR3aa: CASSFPSSGGEVNGELFF
CDR3nt: TGTGCCAGCAGCTTTCCCTCTAGCGGGGGGGAAGTTAACGGGGAGCTGTTTTTT

j_gene: TRBJ1-5
len: 12
d_gene: -
v_gene: TRBV28
abundance: -
CDR3aa: CANQGSNQPQHF
CDR3nt: TGTGCCAACCAGGGCAGCAATCAGCCCCAGCATTTT

j_gene: TRBJ1-5
len: 15
d_gene: -
v_gene: TRBV18
abundance: few
CDR3aa: CASSRAGHSNQPQHF
CDR3nt: TGTGCCAGCTCACGAGCAGGGCATAGCAATCAGCCCCAGCATTTT

j_gene: TRBJ2-1
len: 17
d_gene: -
v_gene: TRBV6-2/TRBV6-3
abundance: -
CDR3aa: CASSYPLDSPKDDEQFF
CDR3nt: TGTGCCAGCAGTTACCCCCTGGACAGCCCAAAGGACGATGAGCAGTTCTTC

j_gene: TRBJ1-1
len: 16
d_gene: -
v_gene: TRBV7-2
abundance: -
CDR3aa: CASSLGVGATNTEAFF
CDR3nt: TGTGCCAGCAGCTTAGGGGTGGGGGCGACGAACACTGAAGCTTTCTTT

j_gene: TRBJ1-1
len: 15
d_gene: TRBD1
v_gene: TRBV19
abundance: -
CDR3aa: CASRTGTAMNTEAFF
CDR3nt: TGTGCCAGTAGAACCGGGACAGCCATGAACACTGAAGCTTTCTTT

j_gene: TRBJ2-3
len: 14
d_gene: -
v_gene: TRBV4-1
abundance: -
CDR3aa: CASSQGGRTDTQYF
CDR3nt: TGCGCCAGCAGCCAAGGGGGGCGAACAGATACGCAGTATTTT

j_gene: TRBJ2-3
len: 14
d_gene: -
v_gene: TRBV6-5
abundance: -
CDR3aa: CASSRGLGTDTQYF
CDR3nt: TGTGCCAGCAGCCGGGGACTCGGCACAGATACGCAGTATTTT

j_gene: TRBJ2-7
len: 14
d_gene: -
v_gene: TRBV6-5
abundance: -
CDR3aa: CASKVVGGSYEQYF
CDR3nt: TGTGCCAGCAAAGTAGTCGGCGGGTCCTACGAGCAGTACTTC

j_gene: TRBJ2-5
len: 15
d_gene: TRBD1
v_gene: TRBV11-1
abundance: -
CDR3aa: CASSSLTGGRATQYF
CDR3nt: TGTGCCAGCAGCTCACTGACAGGGGGCAGGGCGACCCAGTACTTC

j_gene: TRBJ1-2
len: 15
d_gene: -
v_gene: TRBV6-2/TRBV6-3
abundance: few
CDR3aa: CASSYSYRVDYGYTF
CDR3nt: TGTGCCAGCAGTTACTCCTACAGGGTGGACTATGGCTACACCTTC

j_gene: TRBJ2-7
len: 19
d_gene: TRBD2
v_gene: TRBV2
abundance: -
CDR3aa: CASNRQGPAGGPGSYEQYF
CDR3nt: TGTGCCAGCAATCGACAGGGCCCAGCGGGGGGGCCGGGGTCCTACGAGCAGTACTTC

j_gene: TRBJ1-5
len: 14
d_gene: -
v_gene: TRBV27
abundance: -
CDR3aa: CASSLGGSNQPQHF
CDR3nt: TGTGCCAGCAGTTTGGGGGGGAGCAATCAGCCCCAGCATTTT

j_gene: TRBJ1-6
len: 15
d_gene: TRBD1
v_gene: TRBV6-2/TRBV6-3
abundance: -
CDR3aa: CASSLPDRSNSPLHF
CDR3nt: TGTGCCAGCAGCCTTCCGGACAGGTCTAATTCACCCCTCCACTTT

j_gene: TRBJ2-7
len: 13
d_gene: TRBD1
v_gene: TRBV5-4
abundance: -
CDR3aa: CASSSHRGDEQYF
CDR3nt: TGTGCCAGCAGCTCCCACAGGGGCGACGAGCAGTACTTC

j_gene: TRBJ2-7
len: 14
d_gene: -
v_gene: TRBV4-2
abundance: -
CDR3aa: CASSQEGRAYEQYF
CDR3nt: TGTGCCAGCAGCCAAGAGGGCAGGGCGTACGAGCAGTACTTC

j_gene: TRBJ1-5
len: 12
d_gene: -
v_gene: TRBV12-3/TRBV12-4
abundance: -
CDR3aa: CASRELNQPQHF
CDR3nt: TGTGCAAGTCGGGAACTCAATCAGCCCCAGCATTTT

j_gene: TRBJ1-1
len: 13
d_gene: -
v_gene: TRBV6-5
abundance: -
CDR3aa: CASSSPMNTEAFF
CDR3nt: TGTGCCAGCAGTTCCCCAATGAACACTGAAGCTTTCTTT

j_gene: TRBJ2-2
len: 16
d_gene: TRBD2
v_gene: TRBV19
abundance: -
CDR3aa: CASSSVRAGDTGELFF
CDR3nt: TGTGCCAGTAGTTCGGTTCGAGCGGGGGACACCGGGGAGCTGTTTTTT

j_gene: TRBJ1-2
len: 13
d_gene: -
v_gene: TRBV29-1
abundance: -
CDR3aa: CSVESGHFYGYTF
CDR3nt: TGCAGCGTTGAATCGGGACACTTCTATGGCTACACCTTC

j_gene: TRBJ1-2
len: 14
d_gene: TRBD1
v_gene: TRBV9
abundance: -
CDR3aa: CASKRQGANYGYTF
CDR3nt: TGTGCCAGTAAAAGACAGGGAGCTAACTATGGCTACACCTTC

j_gene: TRBJ1-1
len: 13
d_gene: -
v_gene: TRBV19
abundance: -
CDR3aa: CASSYRENTEAFF
CDR3nt: TGTGCCAGTAGCTACCGGGAGAACACTGAAGCTTTCTTT

j_gene: TRBJ1-1
len: 13
d_gene: -
v_gene: TRBV7-2
abundance: -
CDR3aa: CASSLPAATEAFF
CDR3nt: TGTGCCAGCAGCTTACCCGCGGCCACTGAAGCTTTCTTT

j_gene: TRBJ1-2
len: 15
d_gene: -
v_gene: TRBV19
abundance: -
CDR3aa: CATQDSPYPHYGYTF
CDR3nt: TGTGCCACCCAGGACAGCCCCTATCCGCACTATGGCTACACCTTC

j_gene: TRBJ1-2
len: 13
d_gene: TRBD1
v_gene: TRBV7-3
abundance: -
CDR3aa: CASSDGTDYGYTF
CDR3nt: TGTGCCAGCAGCGACGGGACAGACTATGGCTACACCTTC

j_gene: TRBJ1-3
len: 16
d_gene: TRBD1
v_gene: TRBV2
abundance: -
CDR3aa: CASRELSGGSGNTIYF
CDR3nt: TGTGCCAGCAGAGAACTTTCAGGGGGCTCTGGAAACACCATATATTTT

j_gene: TRBJ2-3
len: 12
d_gene: -
v_gene: TRBV7-2
abundance: -
CDR3aa: CASSFQGNTQYF
CDR3nt: TGTGCCAGCAGCTTTCAGGGGAATACGCAGTATTTT

j_gene: TRBJ1-5
len: 14
d_gene: -
v_gene: TRBV7-2
abundance: -
CDR3aa: CASSPATGEWPQHF
CDR3nt: TGTGCCAGCAGTCCAGCGACAGGCGAATGGCCCCAGCATTTT

j_gene: TRBJ2-5
len: 12
d_gene: -
v_gene: TRBV28
abundance: -
CDR3aa: CASSPSGETQYF
CDR3nt: TGTGCCAGCAGTCCCTCCGGGGAGACCCAGTACTTC

j_gene: TRBJ2-2
len: 18
d_gene: TRBD1
v_gene: TRBV7-9
abundance: -
CDR3aa: CASPKDRGRLSNTGELFF
CDR3nt: TGTGCCAGCCCGAAGGACAGGGGGCGGCTTTCGAACACCGGGGAGCTGTTTTTT

j_gene: TRBJ2-1
len: 16
d_gene: TRBD2
v_gene: TRBV28
abundance: -
CDR3aa: CASRYPGTTTFNEQFF
CDR3nt: TGTGCCAGCAGGTACCCCGGGACTACCACCTTCAATGAGCAGTTCTTC